This TCR beta chain was recorded in a study of blood T cell repertoires in COVID-19. Overall study: T cells, B-cell-depleted T cells, or PBMCs supplied cDNA or gDNA.

Original methodology: Amplifying reference gene primers gave estimates of nucleated cell counts. Only in-frame clones appear in the TCRdb table, and some are missing; sequencing was by immunoSEQ multiplex PCR. For V, J and clone size, that table is used; D and trimming come from the DNA. The sample carries 200,000 to 250,000 clones, under 90% recorded once. With 5 bases removed from V and 5 bases from J, the gap between germline ends came to 15 bases. Germline V lookup: CDR1 PRHDT, CDR2 FYEKMQ (reference sequence). This CDR3 is 14 amino acids long. Seattle cases were enrolled at active infection and followed longitudinally.

The sequence was obtained from a woman aged 80 or older with COVID-19, enrolled during active disease. Sequencing was performed on peripheral blood. The rearrangement joins TRBV13 to TRBJ2-5; perhaps TRBD1 as D (5 bases). This CDR3 reads CASSKGLVGETQYF. The DNA for the CDR3 is TGTGCCAGCAGCAAGGGGCTAGTGGGGGAGACCCAGTACTTC.